This T cell receptor beta chain was sequenced in a study of shared clonotypes between healthy human individuals. Germline V gene lookup returns CDR1 SGDLS and CDR2 YYNGEE. The CDR3 is made up of 14 amino acids. V was shortened by 4 bases and J by 1 base, with 12 bases between the two germline ends. TCRdb's table, derived via immunoSEQ multiplex PCR, lists solely in-frame clones and lacks some. The sample yields about 510,000 clones, about 79% seen once. This sequence was found in a woman between 40 and 50 years old in good health. Some clones in this sample may be carry-over from other donors' samples. What was sequenced was PBMCs. The chain links TRBV9 to TRBJ2-7; D is ambiguous. CDR3 sequence: CASSSSTYSYEQYF. CDR3 DNA sequence: TGTGCCAGCAGCTCCTCGACTTATTCCTACGAGCAGTACTTC.